Listed below are T cell receptor beta chains from one sample, sequenced in a study of blood T cell repertoires in COVID-19. TCRdb's copy holds only in-frame clones and misses some; the assay was immunoSEQ multiplex PCR. The repertoire holds 200,000 to 300,000 clones, with about four fifths as singletons. Sequenced: peripheral blood. The receptors come from a woman older than 75 with COVID-19, enrolled during active disease. Both conserved end residues are part of each CDR3. The order of the fields is clone size, V gene, D gene, J gene, CDR3 protein, CDR3 DNA. The D gene is left open where the match is weak. Rows may omit the clone size; those that give it use once, few, many or a size class.

>once|TRBV28|TRBD1|TRBJ1-2
CASSLGTGIYGYTF
TGTGCCAGCAGTTTAGGGACAGGGATCTATGGCTACACCTTC
>-|TRBV7-9|TRBD1|TRBJ1-1
CASSLLQGATEAFF
TGTGCCAGCAGCTTACTTCAGGGGGCCACTGAAGCTTTCTTT
>few|TRBV18|TRBD1|TRBJ1-4
CASSQGQKNEKLFF
TGTGCCAGCTCACAGGGACAGAAAAATGAAAAACTGTTTTTT
>once|TRBV6-5|TRBD1|TRBJ1-2
CASSYGSQGATGGYTF
TGTGCCAGCAGTTACGGCTCCCAGGGGGCAACGGGGGGCTACACCTTC
>few|TRBV7-2|-|TRBJ2-5
CASSLETSSSTQYF
TGTGCCAGCAGCTTAGAAACTAGCTCCTCGACCCAGTACTTC
>-|TRBV30|TRBD1|TRBJ2-5
CAWSGQGARETQYF
TGTGCCTGGAGCGGACAGGGGGCTAGGGAGACCCAGTACTTC
>-|TRBV7-2|-|TRBJ2-1
CASSPRTIPNEQFF
TGTGCCAGCAGCCCCCGGACTATCCCCAATGAGCAGTTCTTC
>-|TRBV3-1/TRBV3-2|TRBD2|TRBJ2-3
CASSQAPSGRGTDTQYF
TGTGCCAGCAGCCAAGCTCCTAGCGGGAGGGGGACAGATACGCAGTATTTT
>-|TRBV7-8|-|TRBJ2-7
CASSVTAYEQYF
TGTGCCAGCAGCGTGACAGCGTACGAGCAGTACTTC
>-|TRBV18|TRBD1|TRBJ1-5
CASSPAGTATNQPQHF
TGTGCCAGCTCACCCGCCGGGACAGCTACTAATCAGCCCCAGCATTTT
>few|TRBV6-5|-|TRBJ1-1
CASGSGTSEAFF
TGTGCCAGCGGATCTGGGACATCTGAAGCTTTCTTT
>-|TRBV6-1|-|TRBJ1-1
CASSENRGGTEAFF
TGTGCCAGCAGTGAAAATAGGGGGGGCACTGAAGCTTTCTTT
>-|TRBV7-9|TRBD2|TRBJ2-3
CASSLSGANTDTQYF
TGTGCCAGCAGCCTAAGCGGGGCTAACACAGATACGCAGTATTTT
>-|TRBV5-8|TRBD1|TRBJ1-2
CASSQGQGPYGYTF
TGTGCCAGCAGCCAAGGACAGGGCCCCTATGGCTACACCTTC
>-|TRBV20-1|-|TRBJ2-3
CSASAEGWGTDTQYF
TGCAGTGCTAGTGCCGAGGGATGGGGCACAGATACGCAGTATTTT
>-|TRBV6-2/TRBV6-3|-|TRBJ1-2
CASSYSAGYTF
TGTGCCAGCAGTTACTCGGCAGGCTACACCTTC
>few|TRBV5-6|-|TRBJ2-7
CASSPSGASSYEQYF
TGTGCCAGCAGCCCGAGCGGCGCCAGCTCCTACGAGCAGTACTTC
>few|TRBV24-1|TRBD2|TRBJ2-3
CATSDSGRGDTQYF
TGTGCCACCAGTGATTCCGGGAGGGGGGATACGCAGTATTTT
>-|TRBV7-8|-|TRBJ2-7
CASSLGARVSNEQYF
TGTGCCAGCAGCTTAGGCGCCAGGGTCTCCAACGAGCAGTACTTC
>-|TRBV30|TRBD1|TRBJ1-2
CAWPTGDWSYTF
TGTGCCTGGCCTACAGGGGACTGGAGCTACACCTTC
>-|TRBV2|TRBD1|TRBJ1-5
CASSGQGRGNQPQHF
TGTGCCAGCAGTGGACAGGGACGGGGAAATCAGCCCCAGCATTTT
>-|TRBV19|TRBD1|TRBJ1-3
CASSIRTGGKTRSGNTIYF
TGTGCCAGTAGTATCCGGACAGGGGGTAAAACTCGCTCTGGAAACACCATATATTTT
>once|TRBV4-1|TRBD1|TRBJ1-1
CASAGQGNTEAFF
TGCGCCAGCGCCGGACAGGGCAACACTGAAGCTTTCTTT
>-|TRBV3-1/TRBV3-2|-|TRBJ1-6
CASSREEGVHSPLHF
TGTGCCAGCAGTCGGGAGGAGGGTGTTCATTCACCCCTCCACTTT
>-|TRBV12-3/TRBV12-4|TRBD1|TRBJ2-3
CASSMDRVDTQYF
TGTGCCAGCAGTATGGACAGGGTGGATACGCAGTATTTT
>-|TRBV5-1|TRBD1|TRBJ2-5
CASSRQGAEETQYF
TGCGCCAGCAGCCGACAGGGGGCGGAAGAGACCCAGTACTTC
>-|TRBV28|-|TRBJ1-1
CASSFFRSDEAFF
TGTGCCAGCAGTTTTTTTAGGAGTGATGAAGCTTTCTTT
>-|TRBV9|-|TRBJ1-2
CASSGGGRYFTGGYTF
TGTGCCAGCAGCGGAGGCGGCCGATATTTTACAGGGGGCTACACCTTC
>-|TRBV3-1/TRBV3-2|-|TRBJ1-2
CASSRGQGYGYTF
TGTGCCAGCAGCCGAGGACAAGGCTATGGCTACACCTTC
>once|TRBV7-9|-|TRBJ2-1
CASSSFDRGLYNEQFF
TGTGCCAGCAGCTCTTTTGACAGGGGACTATACAATGAGCAGTTCTTC
>-|TRBV28|-|TRBJ1-5
CASSSRPNQPQHF
TGTGCCAGCAGTTCTCGTCCCAATCAGCCCCAGCATTTT
>-|TRBV7-7|-|TRBJ2-7
CASSLTSGLITYEQYF
TGTGCTAGCAGCTTAACCTCGGGACTCATCACCTACGAGCAGTACTTC
>-|TRBV30|TRBD1|TRBJ1-5
CAWSVRGQGNNQPQHF
TGTGCCTGGAGTGTACGAGGACAGGGAAACAATCAGCCCCAGCATTTT
>-|TRBV7-2|TRBD2|TRBJ2-2
CASSRTSGSPGELFF
TGTGCCAGCAGCAGGACTAGCGGGTCGCCCGGGGAGCTGTTTTTT
>-|TRBV10-3|TRBD1|TRBJ2-3
CAISEQGATDTQYF
TGTGCCATCAGTGAACAGGGGGCCACAGATACGCAGTATTTT
>once|TRBV10-3|-|TRBJ1-1
CAISEVEGQAFF
TGTGCCATCAGTGAGGTGGAGGGGCAAGCTTTCTTT
>-|TRBV19|-|TRBJ2-1
CASSQSRNNEQFF
TGTGCCAGTAGCCAGTCAAGAAACAATGAGCAGTTCTTC
>-|TRBV10-3|-|TRBJ2-7
CAIRGAGAAYEQYF
TGTGCCATCAGAGGGGCAGGGGCTGCCTACGAGCAGTACTTC
>-|TRBV2|TRBD2|TRBJ2-7
CASSEFGSGRSYEQYF
TGTGCCAGCAGTGAATTCGGTAGCGGGAGGTCCTACGAGCAGTACTTC
>-|TRBV5-1|-|TRBJ2-5
CASSRQEDGETQYF
TGCGCCAGCAGCCGACAGGAGGATGGAGAGACCCAGTACTTC
>once|TRBV9|-|TRBJ2-1
CASSPSGGFNEQFF
TGTGCCAGCAGCCCCTCCGGGGGATTCAATGAGCAGTTCTTC
>-|TRBV29-1|-|TRBJ2-5
CSVEKNGEEETQYF
TGCAGCGTTGAAAAGAACGGGGAGGAGGAGACCCAGTACTTC
>once|TRBV6-5|TRBD1|TRBJ1-6
CASSPGQAHRSPLHF
TGTGCCAGCAGTCCCGGACAGGCCCACAGGTCACCCCTCCACTTT
>-|TRBV7-3|TRBD1|TRBJ2-3
CASSGTGSSTDTQYF
TGTGCCAGCAGCGGGACAGGCTCTAGCACAGATACGCAGTATTTT
>-|TRBV30|-|TRBJ2-7
CAGGESSYEQYF
TGTGCCGGCGGGGAGTCCTCCTACGAGCAGTACTTC
>-|TRBV6-5|-|TRBJ2-1
CASSKPTGEQFF
TGTGCCAGCAGTAAACCCACCGGGGAGCAGTTCTTC
>once|TRBV7-2|TRBD2|TRBJ2-1
CASSYRTSGGTSSYNEQFF
TGTGCCAGCAGCTACCGGACTAGCGGGGGGACCAGCTCCTACAATGAGCAGTTCTTC
>-|TRBV5-8|-|TRBJ1-5
CASSMRGGGSQPQHF
TGTGCCAGCAGCATGAGGGGGGGCGGCAGCCAGCCCCAGCATTTT
>-|TRBV24-1|-|TRBJ2-7
CATSDSRVTGGEQYF
TGTGCCACCAGTGATTCGCGGGTGACGGGCGGTGAGCAGTACTTC
>-|TRBV9|TRBD1|TRBJ1-2
CASSVGDSYGYTF
TGTGCCAGCAGCGTAGGGGACAGCTATGGCTACACCTTC
>-|TRBV30|-|TRBJ1-3
CAWSVTGSGNTIYF
TGTGCCTGGAGTGTTACGGGAAGCGGAAACACCATATATTTT